Following are 17 T cell receptor beta chains from one sample sequenced in a study of T cell clones after liver transplantation. This table comes from immunoSEQ multiplex PCR, and its TCRdb copy is limited to in-frame clones, with some not included. The sample has roughly 55,000 clones, about four fifths seen once. The sample in question was CD4+ T cells from blood, obtained before liver transplant. The source is a human donor who received a liver transplant.

This sequence joins TRBV14 and TRBJ1-2, with 7 bases matching TRBD1. The CDR3 has 15 residues. The J segment lost 4 bases and the V segment lost 4 bases, leaving 9 bases of the junction unmatched. Germline CDR1 SGHDN, CDR2 FVKESK. CDR3 loop: CASSPNSQGLYGYTF. The CDR3 bases are TGTGCCAGCAGCCCCAACTCACAGGGGCTCTATGGCTACACCTTC.

This chain joins TRBV19 and TRBJ1-2; perhaps TRBD1 as D (5 bases). The germline gives CDR1 LNHDA, CDR2 SQIVND (reference sequence). This CDR3 contains 14 residues. Trimming left V 6 bases short and J 0 bases short, with 11 bases between. CDR3 protein: CASRQAIANYGYTF. As DNA, the CDR3 is TGTGCCAGTAGACAGGCAATAGCTAACTATGGCTACACCTTC.

The genes are TRBV5-4 and TRBJ2-7; perhaps D is TRBD1 or TRBD2 (7 bases each). This CDR3 spans 17 amino acids. CDR1 is SGHNT, CDR2 YYREEE, per germline (reference sequence). Trimming stripped 6 bases from V and 3 bases from J, with 25 bases between. This chain's CDR3 is CASTFKTGTSGGYEQYF. CDR3 sequence (DNA): TGTGCCAGCACCTTTAAGACAGGGACTTCGGGGGGCTACGAGCAGTACTTC. The full variable domain, its missing parts supplied by reference TRBV5-4 and TRBJ2-7, is ETGVTQSPTHLIKTRGQQVTLRCSSQSGHNTVSWYQQALGQGPQFIFQYYREEENGRGNFPPRFSGLQFPNYSSELNVNALELDDSALYLCASTFKTGTSGGYEQYFGPGTRLTVT.

The CDR3 nucleotides are TGCGCCAGCAGCTTGTCTCCGGCTAGCGGGAATTCGAATGAGCAGTTCTTC. Translated: CASSLSPASGNSNEQFF. This sequence joins TRBV5-1 and TRBJ2-1, with 9 nucleotides matching TRBD2. Germline trimming cut 1 base from V and 7 bases from J; bases unmatched to any gene: 12. Germline assignment: CDR1 SGHRS and CDR2 YFSETQ. This CDR3 has 17 residues.

V usage is TRBV6-1 and J usage is TRBJ2-1; 8 nucleotides line up with TRBD2. The V gene end was trimmed by 5 bases and the J gene end by 3 bases; junction bases not matched to a gene: 6. Germline V gives CDR1 MNHNS, CDR2 SASEGT. This CDR3 comprises 15 residues. CDR3 nucleotide sequence: TGTGCCAGCAGTTGGGACCTAGCGGGCTACAATGAGCAGTTCTTC. It is translated as CASSWDLAGYNEQFF.

The V and J genes are TRBV6-1 and TRBJ2-7, with 13 bases matching TRBD2. The CDR3 is 15 amino acids. With V trimmed by 7 bases and J by 0 bases, 3 bases remained unmatched. Germline CDR1 and CDR2: MNHNS and SASEGT. The chain's CDR3 is CASMRLAGGSYEQYF. Written as DNA, the CDR3 is TGTGCCAGCATGAGACTAGCGGGGGGCTCCTACGAGCAGTACTTC.

This sequence joins TRBV6-1 and TRBJ1-1; D unresolved. V shed 4 bases and J shed 5 bases, with 8 bases lying between them. There are 12 residues in the CDR3. Germline lookup yields CDR1 MNHNS and CDR2 SASEGT. The CDR3 DNA is TGTGCCAGCAGTGTAGCTTGGACTGAAGCTTTCTTT. This sequence encodes CASSVAWTEAFF.

The chain uses TRBV5-1 and TRBJ1-2; D uncertain. This CDR3 spans 13 amino acids. Germline values: CDR1 SGHRS, CDR2 YFSETQ. The V end lost 7 bases, the J end lost 5 bases, and 15 bases lay between the germline ends. This chain's CDR3 is CASGTDSRYGYTF. The DNA for the CDR3 is TGCGCCAGCGGAACGGACTCCAGATATGGCTACACCTTC.

The V gene is TRBV7-2, the J gene TRBJ2-7, with a weak D call TRBD1 (5 bases). Trimming removed 5 bases at V and 0 bases at J, with 14 bases between. Per the germline V gene, CDR1 is SGHTA and CDR2 is FQGNSA. The CDR3 covers 15 residues. The CDR3 sequence is CASSKQDLSSYEQYF. The DNA of the CDR3 is TGTGCCAGCAGCAAACAGGACCTGAGCTCCTACGAGCAGTACTTC. Using reference TRBV7-2 and TRBJ2-7 for the parts outside the CDR3, the full variable domain is GAGVSQSPSNKVTEKGKDVELRCDPISGHTALYWYRQSLGQGLEFLIYFQGNSAPDKSGLPSDRFSAERTGGSVSTLTIQRTQQEDSAVYLCASSKQDLSSYEQYFGPGTRLTVT.

The V gene is TRBV4-2, the J gene TRBJ1-2, with D maybe TRBD1 (5 bases). The CDR3 loop spans 14 amino acids. Germline CDR1 LGHNA, CDR2 YNFKEQ. The V end lost 5 bases, the J end lost 2 bases, and 12 bases lay between the germline ends. CDR3 DNA: TGTGCCAGCAGCGAAGGGGATTCAAACTATGGCTACACCTTC. This encodes CASSEGDSNYGYTF.

The rearrangement links TRBV4-1 to TRBJ1-3; D is unresolved. The CDR3 is made up of 16 amino acids. Trimming pared 1 base from V and 0 bases from J, leaving 10 bases between. Germline CDR1 and CDR2: MGHRA and YSYEKL. In DNA, the CDR3 is TGCGCCAGCAGCCAAGTTCCGGGAAACTCTGGAAACACCATATATTTT. Translating gives CASSQVPGNSGNTIYF.

This chain joins TRBV18 and TRBJ2-1, with TRBD2 identical over 16 bases. CDR1 is KGHSH and CDR2 is LQKENI in the germline V gene. V shed 0 bases and J 5 bases; nucleotides not matched to a gene: 4. CDR3 length: 18 amino acids. The CDR3 is CASSPPGLAGGPNNEQFF. The CDR3 DNA reads TGTGCCAGCTCACCACCGGGACTAGCGGGGGGGCCCAACAATGAGCAGTTCTTC.

The rearrangement links TRBV6-1 to TRBJ2-7; D remains unclear. Looked up from germline, CDR1 is MNHNS and CDR2 is SASEGT. Trimming removed 5 bases at V and 0 bases at J, with 11 bases between. CDR3 length equals 14 residues. In nucleotides, the CDR3 is TGTGCCAGCAGTAGGACGCCCGACTCCTACGAGCAGTACTTC. The encoded protein is CASSRTPDSYEQYF.

This chain joins TRBV11-2 and TRBJ1-3, with 10 bases that match TRBD1. The CDR3 has 15 amino acids. V was clipped by 4 bases and J by 3 bases; unmatched bases: 3. CDR1 SGHAT and CDR2 FQNNGV come from the germline V gene. Here the CDR3 reads CASSWTGGLGNTIYF. The CDR3 region has the DNA TGTGCCAGCAGCTGGACAGGGGGACTTGGAAACACCATATATTTT.

This clone was counted once. The rearrangement joins TRBV6-5 to TRBJ2-2; D gene unclear. The germline V gene encodes CDR1 MNHEY and CDR2 SVGAGI. The CDR3 length is 14 residues. Trimming took 6 bases from V and 4 from J, leaving 12 bases between them. CDR3 nucleotides: TGTGCCAGCAGCCAAGGACGGGCCACCGGGGAGCTGTTTTTT. Amino acid sequence: CASSQGRATGELFF.

This chain joins TRBV7-2 and TRBJ1-2; possible D gene TRBD1, 5 bases. Germline-derived CDR1 and CDR2 are SGHTA and FQGNSA. CDR3 length equals 15 residues. V was shortened by 5 bases and J by 7 bases, with 20 bases between the two germline ends. CDR3 nucleotide sequence: TGTGCCAGCAGCCCGCGGGGGTCCGGCTTTGCTGGCTACACCTTC. It codes for CASSPRGSGFAGYTF.

Concerning this clone itself: One junction end does not reproduce the germline sequence, and a read error may be involved. CDR3 loop: CASSSAGGLAGENF. CDR3 sequence (DNA): TGTGCCAGCAGCTCGGCAGGCGGACTAGCGGGGGAGAACTTC. The rearrangement joins TRBV11-2 to TRBJ2-7; 13 nucleotides agree with TRBD2. CDR3 size: 14 residues. Germline loops: CDR1 SGHAT, CDR2 FQNNGV.